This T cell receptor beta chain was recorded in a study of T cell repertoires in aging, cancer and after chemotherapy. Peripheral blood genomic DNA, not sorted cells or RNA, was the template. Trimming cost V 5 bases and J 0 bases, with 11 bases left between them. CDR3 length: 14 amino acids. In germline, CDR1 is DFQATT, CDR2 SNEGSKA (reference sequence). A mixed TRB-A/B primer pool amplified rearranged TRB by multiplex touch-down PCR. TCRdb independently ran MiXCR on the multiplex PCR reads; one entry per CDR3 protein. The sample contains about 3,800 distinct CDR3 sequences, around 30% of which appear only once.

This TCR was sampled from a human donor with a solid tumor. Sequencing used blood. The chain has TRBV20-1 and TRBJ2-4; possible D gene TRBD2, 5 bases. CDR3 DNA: TGCAGTGCTGGGTTCGGGATAGCCAAAAACATTCAGTACTTC. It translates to CSAGFGIAKNIQYF.